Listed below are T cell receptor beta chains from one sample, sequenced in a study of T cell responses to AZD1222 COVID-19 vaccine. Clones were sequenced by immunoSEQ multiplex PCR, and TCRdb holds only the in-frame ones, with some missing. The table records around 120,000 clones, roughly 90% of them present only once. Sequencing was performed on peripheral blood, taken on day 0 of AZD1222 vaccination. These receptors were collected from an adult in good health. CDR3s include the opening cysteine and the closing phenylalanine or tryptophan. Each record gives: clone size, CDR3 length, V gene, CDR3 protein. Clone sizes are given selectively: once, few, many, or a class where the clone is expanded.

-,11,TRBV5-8,CASSLGYEQYF
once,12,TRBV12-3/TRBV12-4,CASSRLTYEQYF
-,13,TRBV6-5,CASKGDSNQPQHF
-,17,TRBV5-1,CASSLGGRGISYNEQFF
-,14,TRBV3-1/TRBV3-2,CASSQDPEKNIQYF
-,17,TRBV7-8,CASSLDPSAVSNQPQHF
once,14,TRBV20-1,CSASVAGVGYEQYF
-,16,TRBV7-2,CASSLEGALGTDTQYF
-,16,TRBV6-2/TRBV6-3,CASSYSSGVTGNTIYF
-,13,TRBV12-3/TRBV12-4,CASSSGAGTEAFF
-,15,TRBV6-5,CASSSASDSYNEQFF
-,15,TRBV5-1,CASSLGGGGTGELFF
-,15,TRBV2,CASSFRLVSSYEQYF
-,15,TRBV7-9,CASRTLAGDPDTQYF
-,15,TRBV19,CASSTPTGFNTEAFF
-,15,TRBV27,CASCPLAGVADTQYF
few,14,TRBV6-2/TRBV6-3,CASSYSTATYEQYF
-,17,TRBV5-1,CASTSGGTRSSYNEQFF
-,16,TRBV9,CASSVGLAGDDREQYF
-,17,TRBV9,CASSVADRGSIGYGYTF
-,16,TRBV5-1,CASSLSRTGGNTEAFF
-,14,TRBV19,CASSIGNLYNEQFF
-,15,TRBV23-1,CASTPGTYTASEQYF
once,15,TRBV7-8,CASSSEAGGNYEQYF
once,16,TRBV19,CASSIVGGGPLETQYF
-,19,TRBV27,CASSLRRGASGRGADEQFF
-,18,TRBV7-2,CASSLFSAGPVSYNEQFF
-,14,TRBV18,CASSRDREDVEAFF
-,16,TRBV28,CASSYPRREYNSPLHF
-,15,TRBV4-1,CASSPTRGAGNTIYF
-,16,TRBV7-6,CASSTGQQGAIYEQYF
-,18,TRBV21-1,CASSTDMVGLYFQETQYF
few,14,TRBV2,CASSEQGYPYEQYF
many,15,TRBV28,CASSFGQNLNYGYTF
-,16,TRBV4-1,CASSQSLAGGSYEQYF
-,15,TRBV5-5,CASSLEQPSGNTIYF
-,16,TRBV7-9,CASSSITGEAYDGYTF
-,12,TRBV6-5,CASIHARGEAFF
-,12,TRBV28,CASRDRHTEAFF
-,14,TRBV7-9,CASSLAGLTGELFF
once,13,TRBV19,CASSISRATEAFF
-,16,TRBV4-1,CASSLSLAGARETQYF
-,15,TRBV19,CASSQTSEFNSPLHF
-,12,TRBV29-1,CSVEQANYGYTF
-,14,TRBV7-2,CASSLFDSSYEQYF
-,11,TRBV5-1,CASRDLSGYTF
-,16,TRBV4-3,CASSQVRGRDNEKLFF
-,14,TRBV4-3,CASSQRQGNTEAFF
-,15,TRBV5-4,CASSPGTSGTDTQYF
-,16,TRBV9,CASSLTSDLSYNEQFF